The 23 T cell receptor beta chains in this list originate from one sample, sequenced in a study of cytomegalovirus exposure and HLA in healthy donors. Primers for the PCR totalled 60 Vbeta and 13 Jbeta. Some clones are missing from TCRdb's copy, which holds only in-frame ones; the method was immunoSEQ multiplex PCR. The table lists 100,000 to 150,000 clones, 74% of them singletons. The material sequenced was PBMCs. These receptors came from a woman between 50 and 59 years old in good health and CMV-seropositive.

The V call is TRBV7-2, the J call TRBJ1-2; maybe TRBD1 (6 bases). Germline lookup yields CDR1 SGHTA and CDR2 FQGNSA. Between the trimmed V and J ends, which lost 5 bases and 4 bases, there was a span of 17 bases. This CDR3 contains 15 residues. CDR3 bases: TGTGCCAGCAGCGACGGCAGTGTCAGGGGCTATGGCTACACCTTC. Translating gives CASSDGSVRGYGYTF.

The CDR3: CASSPGLLDEQFF. As DNA, the CDR3 is TGTGCCAGCTCACCGGGACTTCTAGATGAGCAGTTCTTC. The rearrangement links TRBV18 to TRBJ2-1; TRBD2 is a possible D gene (6 bases). Germline CDR1 reads KGHSH; CDR2 reads LQKENI. The ends were cut back, 3 bases at V and 8 bases at J, with 11 bases in the middle. The CDR3 has 13 residues. The full variable domain, with the rest looked up from reference TRBV18 and TRBJ2-1, is NAGVMQNPRHLVRRRGQEARLRCSPMKGHSHVYWYRQLPEEGLKFMVYLQKENIIDESGMPKERFSAEFPKEGPSILRIQQVVRGDSAAYFCASSPGLLDEQFFGPGTRLTVL.

The chain has TRBV30 and TRBJ2-6; weak D call: TRBD2 (6 bases). The CDR3 sequence is 15 residues long. V lost 0 bases and J lost 2, with 8 bases in between. Germline-derived CDR1 and CDR2 are GTSNPN and SVGIG (reference sequence). CDR3 protein: CAWSVGGPGANVLTF. DNA of the CDR3: TGTGCCTGGAGTGTAGGAGGGCCTGGGGCCAACGTCCTGACTTTC.

The count of this clone is one. V gene TRBV18 combines with J gene TRBJ2-7; tentative D call: TRBD1 (6 bases). This CDR3 is built from 15 residues. Trimming left V 0 bases short and J 6 bases short, with 15 bases between. Germline V CDR1 and CDR2: KGHSH, LQKENI. Here the CDR3 reads CASSPPGTSPFEQYF. DNA for the CDR3: TGTGCCAGCTCACCACCTGGGACATCTCCCTTCGAGCAGTACTTC.

The rearrangement uses TRBV7-8 and TRBJ2-1; the D is unclear. Germline CDR1 is SGHVS and CDR2 is FQNEAQ. The CDR3 contains 13 residues. The V end lost 3 bases, the J end lost 8 bases, and 11 bases lay between the germline ends. The CDR3: CASSFGPLDEQFF. The CDR3 DNA sequence: TGTGCCAGCAGCTTTGGTCCTTTAGATGAGCAGTTCTTC. The full variable domain, in which reference TRBV7-8 and TRBJ2-1 provide the parts outside the CDR3, is GAGVSQSPRYKVAKRGQDVALRCDPISGHVSLFWYQQALGQGPEFLTYFQNEAQLDKSGLPSDRFFAERPEGSVSTLKIQRTQQEDSAVYLCASSFGPLDEQFFGPGTRLTVL.

This clone appeared a single time. This chain connects TRBV6-5 to TRBJ1-5, with 7 bases identical to TRBD1. Germline lookup yields CDR1 MNHEY and CDR2 SVGAGI. The CDR3 is 14 amino acids. V trimming: 5 bases; J trimming: 4 bases; junction bases outside the gene matches: 5. CDR3 bases: TGTGCCAGCAGTACACAGGGGCCTAATCAGCCCCAGCATTTT. It specifies CASSTQGPNQPQHF.

The chain recombines TRBV9 with TRBJ2-5; a weak D match, TRBD2 (6 bases). The germline V gene encodes CDR1 SGDLS and CDR2 YYNGEE. The V end was cut by 1 base, the J end by 4 bases, with 23 bases between. This CDR3 is 18 amino acids long. CDR3 in amino acids: CASSVMGGRLEGGETQYF. CDR3 DNA: TGTGCCAGCAGCGTAATGGGTGGGAGGTTAGAGGGAGGAGAGACCCAGTACTTC.

This chain joins TRBV4-1 and TRBJ2-2, with 9 positions matching TRBD1. Germline CDR1 and CDR2: MGHRA and YSYEKL. The CDR3 is made up of 15 amino acids. The V gene end was trimmed by 7 bases and the J gene end by 8 bases; junction bases not matched to a gene: 11. The CDR3 nucleotides read TGCGCCAGCACCGAAAGACAGGGGGAGCAAGGGGAGCTGTTTTTT. Encoded protein: CASTERQGEQGELFF.

This clone showed up just a few times. V usage is TRBV28 and J usage is TRBJ1-3; possible D gene TRBD1, 5 bases. The V and J ends lost 3 bases and 2 bases respectively, with 5 bases between them. CDR3 length equals 13 residues. Germline values: CDR1 MDHEN, CDR2 SYDVKM. The CDR3 here is CASSLTAGNTIYF. The CDR3 DNA reads TGTGCCAGCAGTTTGACAGCTGGAAACACCATATATTTT. The complete variable domain, with remaining parts taken from reference TRBV28 and TRBJ1-3, reads DVKVTQSSRYLVKRTGEKVFLECVQDMDHENMFWYRQDPGLGLRLIYFSYDVKMKEKGDIPEGYSVSREKKERFSLILESASTNQTSMYLCASSLTAGNTIYFGEGSWLTVV.

The CDR3, as DNA: TGCGCCAGCAGCTTGGCGGGGGGCGACGAAAAACTGTTTTTT. Translation: CASSLAGGDEKLFF. The genes are TRBV5-1 and TRBJ1-4; weak D call: TRBD1 (6 bases). The CDR3 is 14 residues long. Per germline, CDR1 SGHRS and CDR2 YFSETQ. The V end lost 0 bases, the J end lost 8 bases, and 11 bases lay between the germline ends.

The chain recombines TRBV19 with TRBJ2-7; D might be TRBD1 (5 bases). The V gene lost 6 bases and the J gene lost 4 bases, with 16 bases spanning the gap. The CDR3 has 14 amino acids. Germline CDR1 and CDR2: LNHDA and SQIVND (reference sequence). The CDR3 nucleotides are TGTGCCAGTAGGTCATCGACAAGGGGATACGAGCAGTACTTC. Its translation: CASRSSTRGYEQYF.

Notes on this clone: This sample also contains other DNA sequences that code for the same CDR3. The rearrangement uses TRBV28 and TRBJ2-7; possible D gene TRBD1, 5 bases. V lost 3 bases and J lost 7, with 16 bases in between. The CDR3 extends over 14 amino acids. The germline gives CDR1 MDHEN, CDR2 SYDVKM. CDR3: CASSFQGTVPEQYF. CDR3 nucleotides: TGTGCCAGCAGTTTTCAGGGCACGGTGCCTGAGCAGTACTTC.

The J gene is TRBJ1-5, the V gene TRBV2; TRBD1 matches 7 bases. V dropped 7 bases and J dropped 2; count of bases not matched to a gene: 2. Germline-derived CDR1 and CDR2 are SNHLY and FYNNEI. CDR3 length equals 13 residues. The CDR3 reads CASNTGGNQPQHF. The CDR3 nucleotides are TGTGCCAGCAATACAGGGGGCAATCAGCCCCAGCATTTT.

This chain joins TRBV6-1 and TRBJ2-2; 9 bases match TRBD1. The CDR3 is made up of 15 amino acids. V lost 7 bases to trimming and J lost 4 bases; unmatched junction nucleotides: 7. CDR1 is MNHNS, CDR2 SASEGT, per germline. The CDR3 DNA is TGTGCCAGCACCCTTCCGACAGGGGGCACCGGGGAGCTGTTTTTT. Translating it yields CASTLPTGGTGELFF.

V usage is TRBV5-4 and J usage is TRBJ1-6, with D perhaps matching TRBD1 (6 bases). This CDR3 spans 16 amino acids. Germline CDR1 and CDR2: SGHNT and YYREEE (reference sequence). V was clipped by 4 bases and J by 6 bases, with 17 bases between them. CDR3 sequence reads: CASSERSGTLNSPLHF. CDR3 coding DNA: TGTGCCAGCAGCGAACGGTCCGGGACACTTAATTCACCCCTCCACTTT.

For this clone: Likely a read error: the CDR3 ends without its conserved phenylalanine or tryptophan. The chain has TRBV10-3 and TRBJ2-7; TRBD2 matches 16 bases. The CDR3 is 17 amino acids. Per the germline V gene, CDR1 is ENHRY and CDR2 is SYGVKD. V lost 5 bases, J lost 1 base, and 5 bases stayed unmatched. The CDR3 region is CAISPGLAGGRSYEQYL. The CDR3 coding sequence is TGTGCCATCAGTCCGGGACTAGCGGGGGGGAGGTCCTACGAGCAGTACCTC.

The gene calls are TRBV4-1 and TRBJ2-3; D not certain. The CDR3 is 15 residues long. Germline V gives CDR1 MGHRA, CDR2 YSYEKL. V shed 0 bases and J shed 1 base, with 8 bases lying between them. Written as DNA, the CDR3 is TGCGCCAGCAGCCAAGATTCGGTCCGCACAGATACGCAGTATTTT. Encoded protein: CASSQDSVRTDTQYF.

The table lists this clone with a few counts. J is TRBJ2-3 and V is TRBV5-8; 9 nucleotides match TRBD2. V shed 4 bases, J shed 0 bases, and the junction held 9 bases outside the gene matches. Germline CDR1 reads SGHTS; CDR2 reads YDEGEE. This CDR3 has 17 amino acids. CDR3 bases: TGTGCCAGCAGCCGAGGAGCGGGGGGTTCTAGCACAGATACGCAGTATTTT. Residues: CASSRGAGGSSTDTQYF.

The rearrangement joins TRBV19 to TRBJ2-3; D possibly corresponds to TRBD2 (7 bases). From germline, CDR1 is LNHDA and CDR2 SQIVND (reference sequence). The CDR3 totals 16 residues. Trimming left V 5 bases short and J 0 bases short, with 15 bases between. CDR3 amino acids: CASSFFAGASTDTQYF. CDR3 sequence (DNA): TGTGCCAGTAGTTTCTTTGCGGGGGCTAGCACAGATACGCAGTATTTT.

The chain joins TRBV27 to TRBJ1-6, with D maybe TRBD1 (5 bases). Germline CDR1 reads MNHEY; CDR2 reads SMNVEV (reference sequence). The length of the CDR3 is 15 residues. V was cut by 4 bases and J by 8 bases, with 15 bases left in between. CDR3 residues: CASSSALTEYSPLHF. CDR3 DNA: TGTGCCAGCAGTTCGGCCCTGACAGAGTATTCACCCCTCCACTTT.

V and J are TRBV7-2 and TRBJ1-5; D not certain. With 3 bases removed from V and 5 bases from J, the gap between germline ends came to 17 bases. Germline V gene sequence: CDR1 SGHTA, CDR2 FQGNSA. The CDR3 covers 16 residues. The CDR3 DNA reads TGTGCCAGCAGCTTCTCTCCTCAGGCGAATTATCAGCCCCAGCATTTT. Amino acid sequence: CASSFSPQANYQPQHF.

This clone was detected a few times. The chain has TRBV7-8 and TRBJ2-5; 10 bases match TRBD2. There are 16 residues in the CDR3. Germline CDR1 reads SGHVS; CDR2 reads FQNEAQ. Germline trimming cut 5 bases from V and 3 bases from J; bases unmatched to any gene: 9. CDR3 bases: TGTGCCAGCAGCATAATAAGTAGCGGGAGGAAAGAGACCCAGTACTTC. The encoded protein is CASSIISSGRKETQYF.

The chain employs TRBV11-2 and TRBJ1-1, with D unclear. The CDR3 extends over 12 amino acids. The germline V and J ends were trimmed by 8 bases and 1 base, with 8 bases remaining between them. Germline V CDR1 and CDR2: SGHAT, FQNNGV. This CDR3 reads CASERRNTEAFF. In DNA form, the CDR3 reads TGTGCCAGCGAGCGCAGGAACACTGAAGCTTTCTTT.